The 4 T cell receptor beta chains below come from one sample, sequenced in a study of T-cell memory formation after mild COVID-19 (dated by TCRdb to 2020 to 2022). The library came from 5' RACE. The run used an Illumina NovaSeq 6000. The raw public data were reprocessed by TCRdb itself: fastp quality trimming at Q25, MiXCR clonotype calling, in-frame beta chains only. CDR3 protein sequences are deduplicated, and each keeps its most common genes and DNA. This sample has about 140,000 distinct CDR3 sequences in its table, and 14% of those were observed once. Of the sample, approximately 30% falls within the top ten clones. The sample was PBMCs or a T cell subset sorted from them (not recorded which). Source of these receptors: an adult woman who had mild COVID-19 (a few samples of this study predate the infection). The sample titles of this study are shuffled in the database, so cell type and time point are left out; the donor was told from shared clones.

This clonotype was counted between two and nine times. The rearrangement links TRBV29-1 to TRBJ1-1; no firm D call. Germline V CDR1 and CDR2: SQVTM, ANQGSEA. The CDR3 runs 11 residues. The V end was cut by 2 bases, the J end by 10 bases, with 11 bases between. The chain's CDR3 is CSVERIPGAFF. DNA of the CDR3: TGCAGCGTTGAAAGGATTCCTGGAGCTTTCTTT.

The V call is TRBV4-1, the J call TRBJ2-1, with D possibly TRBD2 on 5 matching bases. The CDR3 is made up of 14 amino acids. The ends were cut back, 1 base at V and 8 bases at J, with 12 bases in the middle. The germline V gene has CDR1 MGHRA and CDR2 YSYEKL. This chain's CDR3 is CASSQGRTLDEQFF. The CDR3 nucleotides read TGCGCCAGCAGCCAAGGGAGGACCTTGGATGAGCAGTTCTTC.

The chain uses TRBV21-1 and TRBJ2-6. TRBV21-1 corresponds to a pseudogene. The length of the CDR3 is 15 residues. The DNA of the CDR3 is TGTGCCAGCAGCCTCCGACTCTCTGGGGCCAACGTCCTGACTTTC. Encoded protein: CASSLRLSGANVLTF.

The chain combines TRBV7-9 with TRBJ1-2; D uncertain. V lost 5 bases, J lost 6 bases, and 19 bases lay in between. The germline V gene encodes CDR1 SEHNR and CDR2 FQNEAQ (reference sequence). This CDR3 has 15 residues. CDR3 DNA: TGTGCCAGCAGCGGACGCCGGCTCTTGTCTGATGGCTACACCTTC. As protein: CASSGRRLLSDGYTF.